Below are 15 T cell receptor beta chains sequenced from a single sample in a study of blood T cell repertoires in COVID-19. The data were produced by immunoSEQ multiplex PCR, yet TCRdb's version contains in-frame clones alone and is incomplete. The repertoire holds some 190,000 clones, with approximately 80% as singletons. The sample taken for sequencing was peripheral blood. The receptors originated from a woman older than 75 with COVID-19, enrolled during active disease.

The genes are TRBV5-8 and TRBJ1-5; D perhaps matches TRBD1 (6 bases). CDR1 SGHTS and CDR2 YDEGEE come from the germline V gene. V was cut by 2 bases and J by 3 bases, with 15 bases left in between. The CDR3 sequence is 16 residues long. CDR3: CASSLGGGAHNQPQHF. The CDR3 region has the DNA TGTGCCAGCAGCTTAGGAGGGGGGGCCCACAATCAGCCCCAGCATTTT.

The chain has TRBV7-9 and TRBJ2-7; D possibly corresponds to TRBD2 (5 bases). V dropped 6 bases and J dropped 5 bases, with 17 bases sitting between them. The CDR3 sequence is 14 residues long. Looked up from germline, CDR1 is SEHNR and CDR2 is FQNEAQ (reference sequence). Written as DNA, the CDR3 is TGTGCCAGCAGTCTAGGTCCTTCCGGGGACGAGCAGTACTTC. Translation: CASSLGPSGDEQYF. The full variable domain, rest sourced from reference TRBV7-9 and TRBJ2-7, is DTGVSQNPRHKITKRGQNVTFRCDPISEHNRLYWYRQTLGQGPEFLTYFQNEAQLEKSRLLSDRFSAERPKGSFSTLEIQRTEQGDSAMYLCASSLGPSGDEQYFGPGTRLTVT.

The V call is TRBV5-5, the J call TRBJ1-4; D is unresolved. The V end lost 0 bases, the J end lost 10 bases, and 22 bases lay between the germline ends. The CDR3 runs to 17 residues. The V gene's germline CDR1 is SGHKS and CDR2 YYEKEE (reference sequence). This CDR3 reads CASSLAPTGSAYGKLFF. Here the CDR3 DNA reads TGTGCCAGCAGCTTGGCCCCGACGGGAAGCGCTTATGGAAAACTGTTTTTT.

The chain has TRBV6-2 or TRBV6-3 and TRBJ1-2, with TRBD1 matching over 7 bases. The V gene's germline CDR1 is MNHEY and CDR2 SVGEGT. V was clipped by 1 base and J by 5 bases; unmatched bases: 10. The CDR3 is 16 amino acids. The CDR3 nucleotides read TGTGCCAGCAGTTACTACCAGGGGGTGAGAGTGTATGGCTACACCTTC. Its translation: CASSYYQGVRVYGYTF.

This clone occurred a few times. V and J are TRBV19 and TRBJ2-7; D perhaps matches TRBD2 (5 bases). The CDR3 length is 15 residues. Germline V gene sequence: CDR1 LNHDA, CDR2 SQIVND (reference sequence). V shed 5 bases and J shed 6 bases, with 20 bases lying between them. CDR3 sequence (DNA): TGTGCCAGTAGTGAGGGATGGAGAGGAATCTCCGAGCAGTACTTC. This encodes CASSEGWRGISEQYF. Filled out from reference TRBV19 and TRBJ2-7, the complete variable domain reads DGGITQSPKYLFRKEGQNVTLSCEQNLNHDAMYWYRQDPGQGLRLIYYSQIVNDFQKGDIAEGYSVSREKKESFPLTVTSAQKNPTAFYLCASSEGWRGISEQYFGPGTRLTVT.

CDR3 sequence (DNA): TGTGCCAGCAGGATCGCGGGGTCACCCCTCCACTTT. It specifies CASRIAGSPLHF. V and J are TRBV12-3 or TRBV12-4 and TRBJ1-6; D is undetermined. The CDR3 is made up of 12 amino acids. Trimming pared 6 bases from V and 10 bases from J, leaving 10 bases between.

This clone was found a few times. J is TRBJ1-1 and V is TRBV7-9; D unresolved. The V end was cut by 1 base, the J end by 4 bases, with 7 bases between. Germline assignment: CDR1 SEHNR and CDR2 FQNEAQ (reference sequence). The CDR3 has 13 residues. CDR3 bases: TGTGCCAGCAGCTTAGAAGGGAGCACTGAAGCTTTCTTT. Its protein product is CASSLEGSTEAFF.

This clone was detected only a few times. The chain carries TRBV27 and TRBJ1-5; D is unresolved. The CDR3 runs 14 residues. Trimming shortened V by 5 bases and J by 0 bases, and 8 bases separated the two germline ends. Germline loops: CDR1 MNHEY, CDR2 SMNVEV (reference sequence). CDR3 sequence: CASSTMYSNQPQHF. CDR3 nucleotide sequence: TGTGCCAGCAGTACAATGTATAGCAATCAGCCCCAGCATTTT.

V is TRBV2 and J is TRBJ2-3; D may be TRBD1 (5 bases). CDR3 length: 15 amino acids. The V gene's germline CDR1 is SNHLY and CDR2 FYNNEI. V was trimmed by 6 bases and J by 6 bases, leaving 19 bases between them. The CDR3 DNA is TGTGCCAGCAGGGGGCCGACTGGGCCTACGGATACGCAGTATTTT. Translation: CASRGPTGPTDTQYF.

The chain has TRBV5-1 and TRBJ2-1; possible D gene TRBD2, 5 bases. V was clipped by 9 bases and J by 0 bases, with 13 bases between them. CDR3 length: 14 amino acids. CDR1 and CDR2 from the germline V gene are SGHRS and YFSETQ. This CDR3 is CATAGVSSYNEQFF. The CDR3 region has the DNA TGCGCCACCGCGGGCGTAAGCTCCTACAATGAGCAGTTCTTC.

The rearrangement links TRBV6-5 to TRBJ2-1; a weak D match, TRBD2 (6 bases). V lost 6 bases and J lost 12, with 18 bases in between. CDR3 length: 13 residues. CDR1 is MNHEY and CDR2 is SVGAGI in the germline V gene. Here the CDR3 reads CASSPPGSLMQFF. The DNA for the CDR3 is TGTGCCAGCAGCCCCCCCGGGAGCTTAATGCAGTTCTTC.

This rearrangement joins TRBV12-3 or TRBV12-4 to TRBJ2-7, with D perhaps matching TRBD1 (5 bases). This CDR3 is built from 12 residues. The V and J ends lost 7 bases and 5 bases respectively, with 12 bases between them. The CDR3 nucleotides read TGTGCCAGCACCCAGGGTTTCCACGAGCAGTACTTC. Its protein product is CASTQGFHEQYF.

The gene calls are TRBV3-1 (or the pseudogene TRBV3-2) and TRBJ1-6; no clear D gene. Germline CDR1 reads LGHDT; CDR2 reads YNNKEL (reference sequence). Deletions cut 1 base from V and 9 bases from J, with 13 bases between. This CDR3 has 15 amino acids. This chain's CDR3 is CASSQAQVVGSPLHF. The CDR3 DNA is TGTGCCAGCAGCCAAGCCCAGGTAGTAGGTTCACCCCTCCACTTT.

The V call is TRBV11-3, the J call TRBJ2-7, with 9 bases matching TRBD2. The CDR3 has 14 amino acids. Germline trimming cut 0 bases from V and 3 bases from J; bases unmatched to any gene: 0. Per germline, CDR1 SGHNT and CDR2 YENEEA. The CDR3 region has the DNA TGTGCCAGCAGCTTAGATAGCGGGAGCTACGAGCAGTACTTC. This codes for CASSLDSGSYEQYF.

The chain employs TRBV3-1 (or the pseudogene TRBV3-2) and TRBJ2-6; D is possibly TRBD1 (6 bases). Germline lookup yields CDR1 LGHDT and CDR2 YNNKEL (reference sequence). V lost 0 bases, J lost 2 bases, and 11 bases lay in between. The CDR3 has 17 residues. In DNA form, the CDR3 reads TGTGCCAGCAGCCAAGATCCCAGACAGGCTGGGGCCAACGTCCTGACTTTC. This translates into CASSQDPRQAGANVLTF.